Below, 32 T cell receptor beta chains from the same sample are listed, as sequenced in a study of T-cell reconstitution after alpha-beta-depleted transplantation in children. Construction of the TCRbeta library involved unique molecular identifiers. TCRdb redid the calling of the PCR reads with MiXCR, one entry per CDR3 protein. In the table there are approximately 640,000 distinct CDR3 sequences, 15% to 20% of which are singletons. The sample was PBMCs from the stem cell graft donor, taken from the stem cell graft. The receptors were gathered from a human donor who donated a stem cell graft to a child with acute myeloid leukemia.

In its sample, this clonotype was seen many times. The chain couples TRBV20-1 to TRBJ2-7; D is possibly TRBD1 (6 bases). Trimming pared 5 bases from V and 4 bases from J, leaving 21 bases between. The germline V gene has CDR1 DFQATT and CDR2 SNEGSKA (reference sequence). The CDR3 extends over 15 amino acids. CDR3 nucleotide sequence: TGCAGTGCTTCCGAGGCGGCCAGGGGATTTTACGAGCAGTACTTC. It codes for CSASEAARGFYEQYF.

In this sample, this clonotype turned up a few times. For the CDR3, the DNA is TGTGCCATCAGTGATGGCGGGCTAGCGAACACTGAAGCTTTCTTT. Protein product: CAISDGGLANTEAFF. This chain uses TRBV10-3 with TRBJ1-1; unclear D gene. The CDR3 spans 15 residues. In germline, CDR1 is ENHRY, CDR2 SYGVKD. Trimming stripped 3 bases from V and 1 base from J, with 12 bases between.

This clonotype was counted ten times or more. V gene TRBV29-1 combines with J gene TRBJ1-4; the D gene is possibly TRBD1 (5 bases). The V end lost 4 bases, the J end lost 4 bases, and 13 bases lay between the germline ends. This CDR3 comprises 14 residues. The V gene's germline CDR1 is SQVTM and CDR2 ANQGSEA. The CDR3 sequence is CSVGMGRNNEKLFF. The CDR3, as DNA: TGCAGCGTTGGGATGGGACGGAATAATGAAAAACTGTTTTTT. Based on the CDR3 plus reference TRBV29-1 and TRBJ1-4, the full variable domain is SAVISQKPSRDICQRGTSLTIQCQVDSQVTMMFWYRQQPGQSLTLIATANQGSEATYESGFVIDKFPISRPNLTFSTLTVSNMSPEDSSIYLCSVGMGRNNEKLFFGSGTQLSVL.

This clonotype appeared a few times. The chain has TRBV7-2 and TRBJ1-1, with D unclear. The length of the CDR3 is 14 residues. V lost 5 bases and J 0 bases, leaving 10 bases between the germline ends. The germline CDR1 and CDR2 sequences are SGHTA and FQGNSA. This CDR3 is CASSRASVNTEAFF. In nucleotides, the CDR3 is TGTGCCAGCAGCCGTGCCTCAGTGAACACTGAAGCTTTCTTT. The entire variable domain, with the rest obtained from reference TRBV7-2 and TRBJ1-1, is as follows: GAGVSQSPSNKVTEKGKDVELRCDPISGHTALYWYRQSLGQGLEFLIYFQGNSAPDKSGLPSDRFSAERTGGSVSTLTIQRTQQEDSAVYLCASSRASVNTEAFFGQGTRLTVV.

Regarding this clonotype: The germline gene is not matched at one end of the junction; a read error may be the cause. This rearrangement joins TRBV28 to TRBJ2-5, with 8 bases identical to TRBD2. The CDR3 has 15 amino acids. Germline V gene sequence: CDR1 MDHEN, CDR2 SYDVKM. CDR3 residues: CASSLSGGSQETQDF. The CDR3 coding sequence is TGTGCCAGCAGTTTAAGCGGGGGTTCCCAAGAGACCCAGGACTTC. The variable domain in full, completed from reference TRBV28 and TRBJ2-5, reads DVKVTQSSRYLVKRTGEKVFLECVQDMDHENMFWYRQDPGLGLRLIYFSYDVKMKEKGDIPEGYSVSREKKERFSLILESASTNQTSMYLCASSLSGGSQETQDFGPGTRLLVL.

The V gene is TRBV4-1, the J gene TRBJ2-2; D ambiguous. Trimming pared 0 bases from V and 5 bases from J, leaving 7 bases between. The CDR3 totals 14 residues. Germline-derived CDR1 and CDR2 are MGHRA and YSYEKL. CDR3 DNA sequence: TGCGCCAGCAGCCAAGATACAAAAACCGGGGAGCTGTTTTTT. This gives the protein CASSQDTKTGELFF.

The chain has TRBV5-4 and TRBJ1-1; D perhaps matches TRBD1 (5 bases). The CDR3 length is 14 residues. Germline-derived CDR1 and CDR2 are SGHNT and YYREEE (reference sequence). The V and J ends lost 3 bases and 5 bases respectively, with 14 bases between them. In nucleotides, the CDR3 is TGTGCCAGCAGCTGGAGCGGGGGGGGGACTGAAGCTTTCTTT. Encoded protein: CASSWSGGGTEAFF.

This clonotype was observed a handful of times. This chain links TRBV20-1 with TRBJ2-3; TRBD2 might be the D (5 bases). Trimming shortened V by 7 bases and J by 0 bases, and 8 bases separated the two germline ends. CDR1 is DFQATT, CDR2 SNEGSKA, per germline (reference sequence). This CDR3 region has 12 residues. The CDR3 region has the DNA TGCAGTGAAGGACTTAGCACAGATACGCAGTATTTT. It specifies CSEGLSTDTQYF.

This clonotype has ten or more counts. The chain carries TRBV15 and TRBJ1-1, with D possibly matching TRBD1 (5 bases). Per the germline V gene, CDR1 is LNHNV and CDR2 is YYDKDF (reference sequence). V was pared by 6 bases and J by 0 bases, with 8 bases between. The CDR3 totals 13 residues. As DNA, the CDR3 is TGTGCCACCAGGACAGAAATGAACACTGAAGCTTTCTTT. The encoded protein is CATRTEMNTEAFF.

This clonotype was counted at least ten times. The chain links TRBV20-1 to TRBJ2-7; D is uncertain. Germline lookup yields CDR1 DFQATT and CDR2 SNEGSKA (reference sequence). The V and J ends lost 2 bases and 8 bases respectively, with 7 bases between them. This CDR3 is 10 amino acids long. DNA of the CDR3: TGCAGTGCTAGATCGGTCAAGCAGTACGTC. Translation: CSARSVKQYV.

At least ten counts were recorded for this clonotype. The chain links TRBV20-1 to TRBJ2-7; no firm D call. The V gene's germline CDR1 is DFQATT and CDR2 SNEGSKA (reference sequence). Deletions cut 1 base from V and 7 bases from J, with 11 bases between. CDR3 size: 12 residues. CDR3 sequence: CSARGTIEEQYF. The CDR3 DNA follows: TGCAGTGCTAGAGGCACGATAGAGGAGCAGTACTTC.

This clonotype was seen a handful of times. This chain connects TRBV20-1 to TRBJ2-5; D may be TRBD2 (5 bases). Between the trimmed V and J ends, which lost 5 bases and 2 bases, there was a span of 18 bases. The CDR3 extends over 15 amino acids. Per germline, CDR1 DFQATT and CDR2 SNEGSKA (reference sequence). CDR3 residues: CSAVAAAAIQETQYF. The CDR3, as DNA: TGCAGTGCTGTGGCCGCAGCGGCAATTCAAGAGACCCAGTACTTC.

CDR3 region: CASSPAGTALNTEAFF. For the CDR3, the DNA is TGTGCCAGCTCACCAGCCGGGACAGCCTTGAACACTGAAGCTTTCTTT. This chain joins TRBV18 and TRBJ1-1; 7 bases agree with TRBD1. The V segment lost 2 bases and the J segment 0 bases; nucleotides outside the gene matches: 6. This CDR3 is built from 16 residues. Germline CDR1 and CDR2: KGHSH and LQKENI.

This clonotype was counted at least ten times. As DNA, the CDR3 is TGCAGTGCTAGGACAGGATTTGGTTCGGGCTACGAGCAGTACGTC. Translated, it gives CSARTGFGSGYEQYV. V and J are TRBV20-1 and TRBJ2-7; a possible D gene is TRBD1 (6 bases). The V and J ends lost 3 bases and 3 bases respectively, with 18 bases between them. This CDR3 spans 15 amino acids. Per the germline V gene, CDR1 is DFQATT and CDR2 is SNEGSKA (reference sequence).

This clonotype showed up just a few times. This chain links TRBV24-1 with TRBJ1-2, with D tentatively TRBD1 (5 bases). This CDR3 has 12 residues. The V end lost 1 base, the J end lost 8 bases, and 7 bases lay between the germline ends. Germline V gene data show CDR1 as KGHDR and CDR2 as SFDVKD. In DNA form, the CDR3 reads TGTGCCACCAGTGATTTCGGGGCGGGCTACACCTTC. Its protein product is CATSDFGAGYTF.

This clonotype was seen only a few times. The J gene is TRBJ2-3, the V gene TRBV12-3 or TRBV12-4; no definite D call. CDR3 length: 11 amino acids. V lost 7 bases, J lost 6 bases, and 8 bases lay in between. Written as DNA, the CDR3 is TGTGCCAGCATCTTCCTGGATACGCAGTATTTT. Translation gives CASIFLDTQYF.

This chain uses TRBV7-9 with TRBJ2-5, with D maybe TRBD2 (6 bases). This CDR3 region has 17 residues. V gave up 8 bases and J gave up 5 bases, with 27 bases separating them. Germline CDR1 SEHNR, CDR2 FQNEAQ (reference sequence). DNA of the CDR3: TGTGCCAGCCCCCCTCCGGGGGTTCCTATCCGGCGGGAGACCCAGTACTTC. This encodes CASPPPGVPIRRETQYF. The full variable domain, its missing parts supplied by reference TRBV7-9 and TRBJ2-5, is DTGVSQNPRHKITKRGQNVTFRCDPISEHNRLYWYRQTLGQGPEFLTYFQNEAQLEKSRLLSDRFSAERPKGSFSTLEIQRTEQGDSAMYLCASPPPGVPIRRETQYFGPGTRLLVL.

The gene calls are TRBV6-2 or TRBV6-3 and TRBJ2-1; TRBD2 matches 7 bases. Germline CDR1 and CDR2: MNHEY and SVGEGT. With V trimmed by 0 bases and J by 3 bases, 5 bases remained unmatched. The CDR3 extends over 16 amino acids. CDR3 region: CASSYSIQRDYNEQFF. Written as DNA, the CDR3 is TGTGCCAGCAGTTACTCGATCCAGCGGGACTACAATGAGCAGTTCTTC.

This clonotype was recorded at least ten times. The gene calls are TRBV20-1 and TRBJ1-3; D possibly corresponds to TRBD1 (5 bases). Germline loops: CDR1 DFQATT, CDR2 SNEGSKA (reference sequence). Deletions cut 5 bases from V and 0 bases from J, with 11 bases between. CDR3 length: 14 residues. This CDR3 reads CSAHDSYSGNTIYF. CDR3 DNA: TGCAGTGCTCATGACAGCTACTCTGGAAACACCATATATTTT.

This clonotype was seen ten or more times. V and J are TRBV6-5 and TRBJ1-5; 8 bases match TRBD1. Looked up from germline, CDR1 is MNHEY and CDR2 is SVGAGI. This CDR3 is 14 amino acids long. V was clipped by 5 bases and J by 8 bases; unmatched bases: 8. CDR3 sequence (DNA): TGTGCCAGCAGTCCCCGGACAGGGTTGGAGCCCCAGCATTTT. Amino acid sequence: CASSPRTGLEPQHF.

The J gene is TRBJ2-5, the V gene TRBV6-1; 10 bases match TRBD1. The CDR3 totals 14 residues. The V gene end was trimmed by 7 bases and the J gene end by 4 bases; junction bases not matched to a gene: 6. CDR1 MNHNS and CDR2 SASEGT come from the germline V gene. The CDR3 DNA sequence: TGTGCCAGCACTAAGACAGGGGGCGGAGAGACCCAGTACTTC. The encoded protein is CASTKTGGGETQYF.

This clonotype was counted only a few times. The CDR3 sequence is CATSRDGLGRSYEQYF. The CDR3 region has the DNA TGTGCCACCAGCAGGGATGGACTTGGGCGGTCGTACGAGCAGTACTTC. The J gene is TRBJ2-7, the V gene TRBV15; D may be TRBD2 (5 bases). The V end was cut by 3 bases, the J end by 4 bases, with 19 bases between. The CDR3 spans 16 residues. Looked up from germline, CDR1 is LNHNV and CDR2 is YYDKDF (reference sequence).

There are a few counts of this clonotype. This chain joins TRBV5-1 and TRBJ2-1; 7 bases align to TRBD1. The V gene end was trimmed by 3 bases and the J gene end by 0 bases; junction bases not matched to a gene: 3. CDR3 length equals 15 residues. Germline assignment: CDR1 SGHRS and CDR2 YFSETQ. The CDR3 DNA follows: TGCGCCAGCAGCTCGGACAGGCTCTCCTACAATGAGCAGTTCTTC. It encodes CASSSDRLSYNEQFF.

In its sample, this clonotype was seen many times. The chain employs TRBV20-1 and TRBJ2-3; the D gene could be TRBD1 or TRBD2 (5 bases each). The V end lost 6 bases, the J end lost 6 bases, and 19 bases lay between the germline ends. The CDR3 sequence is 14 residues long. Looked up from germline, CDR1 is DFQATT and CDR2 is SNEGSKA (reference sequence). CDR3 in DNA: TGCAGTGCAACCCTCGGGGCCTTAATGGATACGCAGTATTTT. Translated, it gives CSATLGALMDTQYF.

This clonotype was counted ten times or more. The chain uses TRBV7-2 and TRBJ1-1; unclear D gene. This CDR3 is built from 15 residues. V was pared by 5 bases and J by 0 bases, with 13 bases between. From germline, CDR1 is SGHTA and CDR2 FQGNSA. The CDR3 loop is CASSPPAAMNTEAFF. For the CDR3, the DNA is TGTGCCAGCAGCCCCCCGGCAGCAATGAACACTGAAGCTTTCTTT. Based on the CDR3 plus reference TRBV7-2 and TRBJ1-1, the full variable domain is GAGVSQSPSNKVTEKGKDVELRCDPISGHTALYWYRQSLGQGLEFLIYFQGNSAPDKSGLPSDRFSAERTGGSVSTLTIQRTQQEDSAVYLCASSPPAAMNTEAFFGQGTRLTVV.

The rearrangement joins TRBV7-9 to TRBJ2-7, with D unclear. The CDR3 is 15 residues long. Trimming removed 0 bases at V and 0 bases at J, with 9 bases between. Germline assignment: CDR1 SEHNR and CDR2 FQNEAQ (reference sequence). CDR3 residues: CASSLAAESSYEQYF. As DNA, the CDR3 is TGTGCCAGCAGCTTAGCCGCCGAGAGCTCCTACGAGCAGTACTTC.

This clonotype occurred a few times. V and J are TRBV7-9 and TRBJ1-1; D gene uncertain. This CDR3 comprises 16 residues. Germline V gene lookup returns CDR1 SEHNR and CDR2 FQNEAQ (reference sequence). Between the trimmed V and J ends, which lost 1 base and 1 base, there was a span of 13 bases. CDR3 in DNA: TGTGCCAGCAGCTTAGGACCTTCTAGAGGGAACACTGAAGCTTTCTTT. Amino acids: CASSLGPSRGNTEAFF.

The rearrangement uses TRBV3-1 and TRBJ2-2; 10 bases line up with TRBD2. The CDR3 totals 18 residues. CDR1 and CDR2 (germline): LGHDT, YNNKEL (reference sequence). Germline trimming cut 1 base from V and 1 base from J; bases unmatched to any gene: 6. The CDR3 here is CASSQGLAGAQNTGELFF. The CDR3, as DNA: TGTGCCAGCAGCCAAGGCCTAGCGGGGGCCCAGAACACCGGGGAGCTGTTTTTT.

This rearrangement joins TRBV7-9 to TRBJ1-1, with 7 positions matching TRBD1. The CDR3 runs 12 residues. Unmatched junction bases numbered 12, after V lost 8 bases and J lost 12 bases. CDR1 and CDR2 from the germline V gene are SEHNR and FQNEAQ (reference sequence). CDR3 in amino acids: CASETGQDKSFF. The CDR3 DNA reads TGTGCCAGCGAGACAGGACAGGACAAATCTTTCTTT.

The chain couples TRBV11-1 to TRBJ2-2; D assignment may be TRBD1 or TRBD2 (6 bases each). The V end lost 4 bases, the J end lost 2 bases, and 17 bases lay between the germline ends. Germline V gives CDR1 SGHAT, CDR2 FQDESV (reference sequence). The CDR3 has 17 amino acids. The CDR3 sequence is CASSSRLGGQNTGELFF. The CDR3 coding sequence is TGTGCCAGCAGCTCAAGGCTCGGGGGCCAAAACACCGGGGAGCTGTTTTTT.

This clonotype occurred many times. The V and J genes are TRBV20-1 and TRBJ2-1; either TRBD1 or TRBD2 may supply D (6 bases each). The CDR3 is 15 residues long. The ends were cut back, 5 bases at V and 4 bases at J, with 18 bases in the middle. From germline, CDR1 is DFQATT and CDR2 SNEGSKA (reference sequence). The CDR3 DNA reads TGCAGTGCTCCCAATGGGGGCGGGACGTACAATGAGCAGTTCTTC. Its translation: CSAPNGGGTYNEQFF.

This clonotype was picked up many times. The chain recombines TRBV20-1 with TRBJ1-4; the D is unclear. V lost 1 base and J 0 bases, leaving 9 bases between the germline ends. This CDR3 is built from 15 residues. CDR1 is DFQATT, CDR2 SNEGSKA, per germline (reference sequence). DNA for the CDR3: TGCAGTGCTAGAGTCCCGGAGGCAACTAATGAAAAACTGTTTTTT. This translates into CSARVPEATNEKLFF.